This T cell receptor (beta chain) was captured in a study of T cells in Graves' hyperthyroidism and ophthalmopathy. TCR beta CDR3 regions were amplified from RNA. HTBI primers were employed in a first-round RT-PCR of the TCR CDR3. TCRdb redid the calling of the multiplex PCR reads with MiXCR, one entry per CDR3 protein. The sample has about 540,000 distinct CDR3 sequences, around 45% seen once. Criteria for exclusion of patients were uncontrolled infection, other autoimmune disease, pregnancy or lactation. Clinical symptoms, serum thyroxine and TRAb, thyroid ultrasound and orbital computed tomography were used for the diagnoses. The CDR3 has 15 residues. Germline CDR1 and CDR2: LNHDA and SQIVND (reference sequence). The V gene end was trimmed by 5 bases and the J gene end by 2 bases; junction bases not matched to a gene: 8.

The sample taken for sequencing was peripheral blood or thyroid tissue (not recorded which). The clonotype originates from a woman younger than 35 with Graves' hyperthyroidism. The chain uses TRBV19 and TRBJ2-7; the match to TRBD1 covers 8 bases. The CDR3 nucleotides read TGTGCCAGTAGTTACAGGGGGAACTCCGCCTACGAGCAGTACTTC. Translated: CASSYRGNSAYEQYF.